Below are 28 T cell receptor beta chains sequenced from a single sample in a study of multiple sclerosis patients with progressive multifocal leukoencephalopathy (dated by TCRdb to between 2018 and 2021). Library preparation used the immunoSEQ multiplex PCR assay. As stored in TCRdb, this immuneACCESS dataset retains in-frame rearrangements with V and J assigned. A fraction of the clones does not appear; measured against another copy, unresolved V genes explain less than half of the discrepancy, and the remainder lacks a known reason. This sample gives under 30,000 clones in total; around nine tenths of them show up just once. The ten most abundant clones make up 1.5% of the sample. The time point label, read with the paper, signifies: about 6 months of natalizumab therapy. The meaning of the sample's treatment or condition label: on natalizumab therapy at sampling. The material was PBMCs, obtained from a patient treated with natalizumab. All receptors come from a human donor with multiple sclerosis.

This clone showed up just once. The gene calls are TRBV9 and TRBJ2-2; 7 bases fit TRBD1. V shed 4 bases, J shed 5 bases, and the junction held 8 bases outside the gene matches. Germline CDR1 SGDLS, CDR2 YYNGEE. This CDR3 region has 15 residues. The CDR3: CASSPHRGGTGELFF. For the CDR3, the DNA is TGTGCCAGCAGCCCTCACAGGGGCGGTACCGGGGAGCTGTTTTTT.

This chain uses TRBV19 with TRBJ2-5, with unresolved D. Trimming shortened V by 4 bases and J by 11 bases, and 20 bases separated the two germline ends. Germline-derived CDR1 and CDR2 are LNHDA and SQIVND (reference sequence). The CDR3 extends over 14 amino acids. The DNA of the CDR3 is TGTGCCAGTAGTACCCCGGCCATGACCCCAGAGCAGTACTTC. It yields the protein CASSTPAMTPEQYF.

This chain links TRBV7-9 with TRBJ2-7; unclear D gene. Trimming pared 5 bases from V and 0 bases from J, leaving 2 bases between. This CDR3 region has 11 residues. CDR1 and CDR2 (germline): SEHNR, FQNEAQ (reference sequence). The CDR3: CASSDSYEQYF. The CDR3 region has the DNA TGTGCCAGCAGCGACTCCTACGAGCAGTACTTC.

The chain couples TRBV30 to TRBJ2-4, with TRBD2 identical over 9 bases. The CDR3 runs to 20 residues. Germline V gene lookup returns CDR1 GTSNPN and CDR2 SVGIG (reference sequence). V shed 5 bases, J shed 8 bases, and the junction held 28 bases outside the gene matches. CDR3: CAWGPVVVAGVTRWGYIQYF. CDR3 coding DNA: TGTGCCTGGGGACCCGTGGTAGTAGCGGGAGTTACAAGGTGGGGATACATTCAGTACTTC.

This rearrangement joins TRBV7-6 to TRBJ2-7; D remains unclear. Deletions cut 2 bases from V and 3 bases from J, with 14 bases between. The length of the CDR3 is 15 residues. Germline V gene data show CDR1 as SGHVS and CDR2 as FNYEAQ. The CDR3 reads CASSLSPGKVYEQYF. DNA of the CDR3: TGTGCCAGCAGCTTAAGTCCCGGAAAGGTCTACGAGCAGTACTTC.

V and J are TRBV5-1 and TRBJ1-2, with D unresolved. The CDR3 is 14 residues long. Trimming took off 1 base at V and 1 base at J, with 8 bases between the two ends. CDR1 is SGHRS and CDR2 is YFSETQ in the germline V gene. The CDR3 sequence: CASSLSPGNYGYTF. The CDR3 DNA reads as TGCGCCAGCAGCTTGTCTCCGGGTAACTATGGCTACACCTTC.

This chain connects TRBV11-3 to TRBJ2-1; 12 bases map to TRBD1. CDR3 size: 13 residues. CDR1 and CDR2 (germline): SGHNT, YENEEA. CDR3 nucleotide sequence: TGTGTTTCCGGGACAGGGGGCTCGGATGAGCAGTTCTTC. Protein: CVSGTGGSDEQFF.

The V gene is TRBV7-2, the J gene TRBJ2-3, with a weak D call TRBD2 (5 bases). Germline V lookup: CDR1 SGHTA, CDR2 FQGNSA. With 7 bases removed from V and 0 bases from J, the gap between germline ends came to 14 bases. This CDR3 contains 15 residues. CDR3 sequence reads: CASNPAGPSTDTQYF. CDR3 DNA sequence: TGTGCCAGCAATCCGGCGGGCCCTAGCACAGATACGCAGTATTTT.

This clone is a singleton in its sample. This chain joins TRBV13 and TRBJ1-1; D is undetermined. This CDR3 comprises 13 residues. Germline values: CDR1 PRHDT, CDR2 FYEKMQ (reference sequence). V shed 4 bases and J shed 1 base, with 7 bases lying between them. The CDR3 bases are TGTGCCAGCAGCTACCCCGGGAACACTGAAGCTTTCTTT. Protein: CASSYPGNTEAFF.

The V call is TRBV21-1, the J call TRBJ2-1; the D call of TRBD1 is as the table states it, not checked on the DNA. TRBV21-1 is marked as a pseudogene. CDR3 size: 18 residues. The CDR3 DNA follows: TGTGCCAGCAGCAAAGAGGAAATGAGGGACAGGGAAGCCAATGAGCAGTTCTTC. Amino acids: CASSKEEMRDREANEQFF.

This sequence joins TRBV7-9 and TRBJ2-1; 14 bases fit TRBD2. V gave up 5 bases and J gave up 7 bases; unmatched junction bases: 4. The CDR3 runs to 15 residues. CDR1 SEHNR and CDR2 FQNEAQ come from the germline V gene (reference sequence). The CDR3 sequence: CASSDGTSGRNEQFF. CDR3 nucleotides: TGTGCCAGCAGCGACGGGACTAGCGGGAGAAATGAGCAGTTCTTC.

The V gene is TRBV18, the J gene TRBJ2-1; the match to TRBD2 covers 13 bases. Germline V CDR1 and CDR2: KGHSH, LQKENI. V lost 4 bases and J lost 3; bases outside the gene matches: 6. The CDR3 covers 17 residues. The CDR3 coding sequence is TGTGCCAGCTCACGGGACGGACTAGCGGGAGTCTACAATGAGCAGTTCTTC. This encodes CASSRDGLAGVYNEQFF. Based on the CDR3 plus reference TRBV18 and TRBJ2-1, the full variable domain is NAGVMQNPRHLVRRRGQEARLRCSPMKGHSHVYWYRQLPEEGLKFMVYLQKENIIDESGMPKERFSAEFPKEGPSILRIQQVVRGDSAAYFCASSRDGLAGVYNEQFFGPGTRLTVL.

The V and J genes are TRBV19 and TRBJ2-3, with 10 bases matching TRBD2. Per the germline V gene, CDR1 is LNHDA and CDR2 is SQIVND (reference sequence). V lost 5 bases and J lost 0; bases outside the gene matches: 5. This CDR3 is built from 16 residues. As DNA, the CDR3 is TGTGCCAGTAGTGACCCTAGCGGGAGCAGCACAGATACGCAGTATTTT. It specifies CASSDPSGSSTDTQYF.

The chain recombines TRBV9 with TRBJ2-7; D remains ambiguous. The CDR3 runs 13 residues. CDR1 and CDR2 (germline): SGDLS, YYNGEE. Trimming removed 0 bases from V and 3 bases from J, with 7 bases in between. The CDR3 loop reads CASSVADNYEQYF. CDR3 nucleotide sequence: TGTGCCAGCAGCGTAGCGGATAACTACGAGCAGTACTTC.

The CDR3 DNA reads TGTGCCAGCAGTTTGAGGGGGTTCCGTGGCTACACCTTC. Encoded protein: CASSLRGFRGYTF. The chain uses TRBV28 and TRBJ1-2, with TRBD1 as a possible D gene (6 bases). Germline lookup yields CDR1 MDHEN and CDR2 SYDVKM. The CDR3 loop spans 13 amino acids. V was shortened by 3 bases and J by 7 bases, with 12 bases between the two germline ends.

The V gene is TRBV29-1, the J gene TRBJ2-7, with TRBD1 matching over 9 bases. The germline V gene encodes CDR1 SQVTM and CDR2 ANQGSEA. This CDR3 comprises 13 residues. The V segment lost 6 bases and the J segment 8 bases; nucleotides outside the gene matches: 11. The CDR3 is CSVPGTGSFQQYF. CDR3 nucleotides: TGCAGCGTCCCCGGGACAGGGTCTTTCCAGCAGTACTTC.

The V gene is TRBV28, the J gene TRBJ2-7, with TRBD2 identical over 10 bases. This CDR3 is 14 amino acids long. Germline trimming cut 5 bases from V and 3 bases from J; bases unmatched to any gene: 4. Germline CDR1 is MDHEN and CDR2 is SYDVKM. The CDR3: CASSITSGIYEQYF. The CDR3 DNA reads TGTGCCAGCAGTATCACTAGCGGGATCTACGAGCAGTACTTC.

V gene TRBV6-5 combines with J gene TRBJ1-1; no reliable D call. The length of the CDR3 is 13 residues. The V and J ends lost 0 bases and 5 bases respectively, with 7 bases between them. Germline V gives CDR1 MNHEY, CDR2 SVGAGI. CDR3 residues: CASSYSSITEAFF. CDR3 bases: TGTGCCAGCAGTTACTCTAGTATAACTGAAGCTTTCTTT.

The chain's CDR3 is CASSPRTRNTEAFF. CDR3 nucleotide sequence: TGTGCCAGCAGCCCGCGGACAAGGAACACTGAAGCTTTCTTT. The chain employs TRBV7-9 and TRBJ1-1; TRBD1 is a possible D gene (5 bases). The CDR3 runs 14 residues. With 5 bases removed from V and 1 base from J, the gap between germline ends came to 11 bases. Germline CDR1 and CDR2: SEHNR and FQNEAQ (reference sequence).

For this clone: A junction end diverges from the germline sequence, so it may reflect a read error. The V call is TRBV7-7, the J call TRBJ2-5, with D perhaps matching TRBD1 (5 bases). The J call could be wrong; TRBJ2-7 is a better fit for the DNA end. The CDR3 spans 15 residues. CDR1 is SSHAT, CDR2 FNYEAQ, per germline (reference sequence). The chain's CDR3 is CASSLELGPAYEQYF. The CDR3 nucleotides read TGTGCTAGCAGCTTAGAGCTGGGGCCCGCCTACGAGCAGTACTTC.

This chain links TRBV5-1 with TRBJ2-5, with D tentatively TRBD2 (5 bases). This CDR3 region has 15 residues. Germline V CDR1 and CDR2: SGHRS, YFSETQ. V shed 0 bases and J shed 3 bases, with 12 bases lying between them. The CDR3 nucleotides read TGCGCCAGCAGCTTGGGGTCCAGCGGTAAAGAGACCCAGTACTTC. Amino acids: CASSLGSSGKETQYF.

There are a few counts of this clone. V is TRBV23-1 and J is TRBJ1-1; D perhaps matches TRBD1 (6 bases). TRBV23-1 is recorded as an ORF, its role being uncertain. Between the trimmed V and J ends, which lost 8 bases and 3 bases, there was a span of 25 bases. The CDR3 consists of 17 residues. The DNA for the CDR3 is TGCGCCAGCGAACAAACCCTACAGGGCCTTAAGGACACTGAAGCTTTCTTT. Translated, it gives CASEQTLQGLKDTEAFF.

The chain uses TRBV7-8 and TRBJ1-1, with 9 bases aligning to TRBD1. CDR3 length: 17 amino acids. Germline assignment: CDR1 SGHVS and CDR2 FQNEAQ. After removal of 3 bases from V and 4 bases from J, the junction contained 12 bases not matched to a gene. The CDR3 DNA reads TGTGCCAGCAGCTTCAGACAGGGGGTGACAGGTGGCACTGAAGCTTTCTTT. This translates into CASSFRQGVTGGTEAFF.

V and J are TRBV14 and TRBJ1-1; D not certain. CDR3 length equals 13 residues. The germline CDR1 and CDR2 sequences are SGHDN and FVKESK. V lost 0 bases and J 5 bases, leaving 7 bases between the germline ends. DNA for the CDR3: TGTGCCAGCAGCCAAGATGGCCGGACTGAAGCTTTCTTT. This sequence encodes CASSQDGRTEAFF.

The V gene is TRBV15, the J gene TRBJ1-1, with 7 bases matching TRBD1. J gave up 4 bases and V 5 bases, and 10 bases lay outside the gene matches. The CDR3 sequence is 15 residues long. Germline CDR1 LNHNV, CDR2 YYDKDF (reference sequence). CDR3 in amino acids: CATSGQDASGTEAFF. CDR3 in DNA: TGTGCCACCAGCGGACAGGACGCCTCCGGCACTGAAGCTTTCTTT.

The V and J genes are TRBV5-4 and TRBJ2-3; D remains ambiguous. Deletions cut 0 bases from V and 6 bases from J, with 5 bases between. This CDR3 spans 12 amino acids. Germline-derived CDR1 and CDR2 are SGHNT and YYREEE (reference sequence). The CDR3: CASSLESDTQYF. CDR3 DNA sequence: TGTGCCAGCAGCTTGGAGTCCGATACGCAGTATTTT.

V usage is TRBV10-3 and J usage is TRBJ2-7, with D possibly being TRBD2 (6 bases). Germline V gives CDR1 ENHRY, CDR2 SYGVKD. This CDR3 is built from 14 residues. V lost 2 bases and J 4 bases, leaving 12 bases between the germline ends. CDR3 bases: TGTGCCATCAGTGAGGGGGGGTCTCAGTACGAGCAGTACTTC. Translating gives CAISEGGSQYEQYF.

The chain combines TRBV7-9 with TRBJ1-5; 9 bases align to TRBD1. The CDR3 runs 14 residues. Germline CDR1 and CDR2: SEHNR and FQNEAQ (reference sequence). J gave up 7 bases and V 5 bases, and 6 bases lay outside the gene matches. CDR3 sequence reads: CASSRTGDRQPQHF. CDR3 bases: TGTGCCAGCAGCAGGACAGGGGATAGGCAGCCCCAGCATTTT.